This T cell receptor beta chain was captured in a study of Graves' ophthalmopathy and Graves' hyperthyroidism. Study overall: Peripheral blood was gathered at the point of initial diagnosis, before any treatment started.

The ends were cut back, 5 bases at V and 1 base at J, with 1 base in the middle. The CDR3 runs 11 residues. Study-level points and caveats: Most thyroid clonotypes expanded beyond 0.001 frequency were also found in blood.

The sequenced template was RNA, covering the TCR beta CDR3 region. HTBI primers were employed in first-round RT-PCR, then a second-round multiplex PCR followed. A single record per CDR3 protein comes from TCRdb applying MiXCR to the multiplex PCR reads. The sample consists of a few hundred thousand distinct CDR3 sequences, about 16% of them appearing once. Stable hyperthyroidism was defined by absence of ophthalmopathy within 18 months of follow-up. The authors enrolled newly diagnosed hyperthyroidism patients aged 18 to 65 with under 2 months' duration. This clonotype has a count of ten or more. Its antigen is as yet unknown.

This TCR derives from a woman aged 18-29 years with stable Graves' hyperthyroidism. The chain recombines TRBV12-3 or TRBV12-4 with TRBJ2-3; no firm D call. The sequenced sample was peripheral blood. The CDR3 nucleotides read TGTGCCAGCAGTCGCACAGATACGCAGTATTTT. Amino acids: CASSRTDTQYF.